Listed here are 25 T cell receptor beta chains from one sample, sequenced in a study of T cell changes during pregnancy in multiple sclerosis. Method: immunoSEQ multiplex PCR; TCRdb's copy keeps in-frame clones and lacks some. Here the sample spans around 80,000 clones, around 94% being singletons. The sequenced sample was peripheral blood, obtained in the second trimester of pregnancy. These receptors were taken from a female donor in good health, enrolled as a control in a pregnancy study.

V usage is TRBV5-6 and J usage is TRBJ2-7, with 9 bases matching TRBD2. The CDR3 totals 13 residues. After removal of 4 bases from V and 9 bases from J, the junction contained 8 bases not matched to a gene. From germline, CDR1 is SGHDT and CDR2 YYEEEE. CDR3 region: CASSAGGASGQYF. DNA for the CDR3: TGTGCCAGCAGCGCGGGAGGGGCTAGTGGGCAGTACTTC.

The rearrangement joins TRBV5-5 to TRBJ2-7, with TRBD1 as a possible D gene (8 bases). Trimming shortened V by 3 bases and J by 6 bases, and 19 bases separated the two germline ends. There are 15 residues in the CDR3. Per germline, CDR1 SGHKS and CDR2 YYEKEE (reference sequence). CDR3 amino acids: CASSSWTGTMGEQYF. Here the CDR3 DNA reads TGTGCCAGCAGCTCCTGGACAGGGACTATGGGCGAGCAGTACTTC.

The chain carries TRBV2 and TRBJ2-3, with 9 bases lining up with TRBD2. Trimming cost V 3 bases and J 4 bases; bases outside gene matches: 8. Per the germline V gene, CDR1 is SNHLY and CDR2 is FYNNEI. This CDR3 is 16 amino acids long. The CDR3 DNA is TGTGCCAGCAGTGAGGAACCTAGCGGGGCTCCAGATACGCAGTATTTT. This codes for CASSEEPSGAPDTQYF.

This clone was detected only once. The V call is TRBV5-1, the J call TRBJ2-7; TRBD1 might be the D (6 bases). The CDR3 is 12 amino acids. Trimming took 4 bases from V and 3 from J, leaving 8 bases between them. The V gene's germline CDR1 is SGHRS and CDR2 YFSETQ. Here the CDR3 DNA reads TGCGCCAGCAGCCGGGACAACTACGAGCAGTACTTC. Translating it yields CASSRDNYEQYF.

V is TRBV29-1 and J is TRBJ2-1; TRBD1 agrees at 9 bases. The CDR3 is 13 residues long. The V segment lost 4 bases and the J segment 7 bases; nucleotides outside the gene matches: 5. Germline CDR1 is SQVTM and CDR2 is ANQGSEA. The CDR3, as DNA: TGCAGCGTTGGGACAGGGGATTTGAATGAGCAGTTCTTC. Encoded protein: CSVGTGDLNEQFF.

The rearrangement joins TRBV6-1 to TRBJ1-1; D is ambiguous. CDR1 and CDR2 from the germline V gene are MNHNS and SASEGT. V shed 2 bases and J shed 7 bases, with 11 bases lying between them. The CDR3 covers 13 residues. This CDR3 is CASSEFVGVEAFF. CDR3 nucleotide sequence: TGTGCCAGCAGTGAATTCGTCGGGGTTGAAGCTTTCTTT.

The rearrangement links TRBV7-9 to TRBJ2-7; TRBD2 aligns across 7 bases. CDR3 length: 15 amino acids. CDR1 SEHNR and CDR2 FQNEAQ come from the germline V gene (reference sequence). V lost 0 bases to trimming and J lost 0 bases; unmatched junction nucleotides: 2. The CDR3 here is CASSLAGGPSYEQYF. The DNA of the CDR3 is TGTGCCAGCAGCTTAGCGGGAGGGCCCTCCTACGAGCAGTACTTC.

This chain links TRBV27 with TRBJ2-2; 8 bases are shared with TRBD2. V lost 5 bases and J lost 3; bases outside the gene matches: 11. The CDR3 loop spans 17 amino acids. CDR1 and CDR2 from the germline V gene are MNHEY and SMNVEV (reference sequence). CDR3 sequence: CASSPHRTSPDTGELFF. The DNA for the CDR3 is TGTGCCAGCAGTCCACACCGGACTAGCCCGGACACCGGGGAGCTGTTTTTT.

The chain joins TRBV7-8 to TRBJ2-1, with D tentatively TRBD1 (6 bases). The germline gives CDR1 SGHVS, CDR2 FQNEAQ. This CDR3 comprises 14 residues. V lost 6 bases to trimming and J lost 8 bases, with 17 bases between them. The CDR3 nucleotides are TGTGCCAGCAGTGTAAATGGGGGCTCGGATGAGCAGTTCTTC. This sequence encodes CASSVNGGSDEQFF. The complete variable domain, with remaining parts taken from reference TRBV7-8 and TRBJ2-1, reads GAGVSQSPRYKVAKRGQDVALRCDPISGHVSLFWYQQALGQGPEFLTYFQNEAQLDKSGLPSDRFFAERPEGSVSTLKIQRTQQEDSAVYLCASSVNGGSDEQFFGPGTRLTVL.

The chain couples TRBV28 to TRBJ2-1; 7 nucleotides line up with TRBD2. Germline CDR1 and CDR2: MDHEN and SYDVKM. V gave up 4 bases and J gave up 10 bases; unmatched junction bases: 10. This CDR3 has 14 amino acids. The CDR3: CASSWGGGPREQFF. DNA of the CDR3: TGTGCCAGCAGTTGGGGGGGAGGGCCGAGGGAGCAGTTCTTC.

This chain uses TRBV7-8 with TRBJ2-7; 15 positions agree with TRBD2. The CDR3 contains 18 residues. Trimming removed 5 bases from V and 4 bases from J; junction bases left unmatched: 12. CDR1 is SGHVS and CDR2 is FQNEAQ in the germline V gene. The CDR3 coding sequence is TGTGCCAGCAGCCCAGACGGAGGACTAGCGGGAGGGCCTTACGAGCAGTACTTC. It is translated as CASSPDGGLAGGPYEQYF. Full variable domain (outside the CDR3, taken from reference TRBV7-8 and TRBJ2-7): GAGVSQSPRYKVAKRGQDVALRCDPISGHVSLFWYQQALGQGPEFLTYFQNEAQLDKSGLPSDRFFAERPEGSVSTLKIQRTQQEDSAVYLCASSPDGGLAGGPYEQYFGPGTRLTVT.

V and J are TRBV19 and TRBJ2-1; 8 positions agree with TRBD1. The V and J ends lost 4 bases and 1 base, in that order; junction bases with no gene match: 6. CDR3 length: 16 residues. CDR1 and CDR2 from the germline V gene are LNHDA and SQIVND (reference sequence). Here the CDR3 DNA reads TGTGCCAGTAGTACTTGGACAGGGCCATCCTACAATGAGCAGTTCTTC. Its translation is CASSTWTGPSYNEQFF.

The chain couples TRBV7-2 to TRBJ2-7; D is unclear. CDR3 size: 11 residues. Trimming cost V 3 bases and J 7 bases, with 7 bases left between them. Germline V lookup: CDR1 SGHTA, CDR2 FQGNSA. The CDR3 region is CASSFLREQYF. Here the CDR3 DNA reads TGTGCCAGCAGCTTTCTCCGGGAGCAGTACTTC. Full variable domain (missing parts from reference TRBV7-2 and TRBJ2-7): GAGVSQSPSNKVTEKGKDVELRCDPISGHTALYWYRQSLGQGLEFLIYFQGNSAPDKSGLPSDRFSAERTGGSVSTLTIQRTQQEDSAVYLCASSFLREQYFGPGTRLTVT.

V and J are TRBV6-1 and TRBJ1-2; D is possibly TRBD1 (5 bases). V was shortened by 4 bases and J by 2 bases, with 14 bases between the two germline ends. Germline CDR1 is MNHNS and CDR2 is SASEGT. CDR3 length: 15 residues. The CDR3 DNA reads TGTGCCAGCAGTGGGGGCGGGGAGGGGAACTATGGCTACACCTTC. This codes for CASSGGGEGNYGYTF.

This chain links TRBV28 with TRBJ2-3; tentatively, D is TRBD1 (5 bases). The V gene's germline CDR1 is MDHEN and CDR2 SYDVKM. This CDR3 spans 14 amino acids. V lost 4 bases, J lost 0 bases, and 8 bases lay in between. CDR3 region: CASSSRDSTDTQYF. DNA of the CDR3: TGTGCCAGCAGTTCCAGGGATAGCACAGATACGCAGTATTTT.

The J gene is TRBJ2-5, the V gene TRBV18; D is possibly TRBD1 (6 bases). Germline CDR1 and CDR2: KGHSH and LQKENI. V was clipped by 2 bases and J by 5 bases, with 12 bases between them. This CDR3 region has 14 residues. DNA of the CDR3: TGTGCCAGCTCACCATCAGGGGCGGGTGAGACCCAGTACTTC. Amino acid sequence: CASSPSGAGETQYF.

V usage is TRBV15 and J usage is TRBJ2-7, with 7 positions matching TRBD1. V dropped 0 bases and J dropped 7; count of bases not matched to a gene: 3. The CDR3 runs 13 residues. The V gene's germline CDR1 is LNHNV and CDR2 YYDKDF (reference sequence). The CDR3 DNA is TGTGCCACCAGCAGAGAGACAGGGCGGGAGCAGTACTTC. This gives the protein CATSRETGREQYF.

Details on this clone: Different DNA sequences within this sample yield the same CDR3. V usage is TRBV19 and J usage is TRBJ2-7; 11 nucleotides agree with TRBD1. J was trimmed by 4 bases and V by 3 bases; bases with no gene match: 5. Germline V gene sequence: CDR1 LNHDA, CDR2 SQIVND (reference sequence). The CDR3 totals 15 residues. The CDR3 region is CASSIQDRGPYEQYF. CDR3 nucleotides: TGTGCCAGTAGTATCCAGGACAGGGGGCCTTACGAGCAGTACTTC.

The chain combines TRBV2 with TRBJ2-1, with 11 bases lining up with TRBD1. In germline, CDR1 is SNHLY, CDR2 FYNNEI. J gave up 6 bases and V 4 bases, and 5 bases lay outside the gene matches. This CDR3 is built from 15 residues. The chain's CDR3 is CASSGWGQGGNEQFF. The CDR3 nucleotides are TGTGCCAGCAGTGGTTGGGGACAGGGGGGCAATGAGCAGTTCTTC. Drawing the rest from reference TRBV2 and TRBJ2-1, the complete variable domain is EPEVTQTPSHQVTQMGQEVILRCVPISNHLYFYWYRQILGQKVEFLVSFYNNEISEKSEIFDDQFSVERPDGSNFTLKIRSTKLEDSAMYFCASSGWGQGGNEQFFGPGTRLTVL.

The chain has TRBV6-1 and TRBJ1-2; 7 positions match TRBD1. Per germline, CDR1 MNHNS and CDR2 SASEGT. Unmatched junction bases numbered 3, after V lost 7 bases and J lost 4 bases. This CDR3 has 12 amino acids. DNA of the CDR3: TGTGCCAGCAAGGGGACAGTCTATGGCTACACCTTC. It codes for CASKGTVYGYTF.

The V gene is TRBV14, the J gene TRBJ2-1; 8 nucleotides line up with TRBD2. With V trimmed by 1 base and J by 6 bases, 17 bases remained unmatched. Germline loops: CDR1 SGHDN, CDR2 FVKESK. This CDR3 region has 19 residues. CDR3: CASSQGLASRRGAINEQFF. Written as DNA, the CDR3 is TGTGCCAGCAGCCAAGGACTAGCGAGTCGACGCGGGGCTATCAATGAGCAGTTCTTC.

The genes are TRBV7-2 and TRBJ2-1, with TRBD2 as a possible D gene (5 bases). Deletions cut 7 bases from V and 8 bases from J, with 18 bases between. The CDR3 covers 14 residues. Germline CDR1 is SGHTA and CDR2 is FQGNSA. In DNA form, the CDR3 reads TGTGCCAGCACCACCGCATGGGGAGACGATGAGCAGTTCTTC. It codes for CASTTAWGDDEQFF.

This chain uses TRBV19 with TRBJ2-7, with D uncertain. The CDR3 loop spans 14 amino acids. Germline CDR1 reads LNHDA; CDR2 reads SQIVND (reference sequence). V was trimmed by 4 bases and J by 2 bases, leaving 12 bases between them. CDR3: CASSTRGVTYEQYF. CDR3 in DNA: TGTGCCAGTAGTACGCGAGGAGTTACCTACGAGCAGTACTTC. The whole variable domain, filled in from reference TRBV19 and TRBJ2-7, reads DGGITQSPKYLFRKEGQNVTLSCEQNLNHDAMYWYRQDPGQGLRLIYYSQIVNDFQKGDIAEGYSVSREKKESFPLTVTSAQKNPTAFYLCASSTRGVTYEQYFGPGTRLTVT.

CDR3 sequence: CASSLSPDRDTQYF. In nucleotides, the CDR3 is TGCGCCAGCAGCCTTTCTCCTGACAGAGATACGCAGTATTTT. The chain couples TRBV4-1 to TRBJ2-3, with D maybe TRBD1 (5 bases). CDR3 length equals 14 residues. Germline V CDR1 and CDR2: MGHRA, YSYEKL. V was clipped by 4 bases and J by 5 bases, with 13 bases between them.

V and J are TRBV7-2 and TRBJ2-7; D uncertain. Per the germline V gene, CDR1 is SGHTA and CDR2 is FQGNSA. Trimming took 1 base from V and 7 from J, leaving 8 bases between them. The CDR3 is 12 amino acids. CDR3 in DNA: TGTGCCAGCAGCTTAGACTACTATGAGCAGTACTTC. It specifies CASSLDYYEQYF.